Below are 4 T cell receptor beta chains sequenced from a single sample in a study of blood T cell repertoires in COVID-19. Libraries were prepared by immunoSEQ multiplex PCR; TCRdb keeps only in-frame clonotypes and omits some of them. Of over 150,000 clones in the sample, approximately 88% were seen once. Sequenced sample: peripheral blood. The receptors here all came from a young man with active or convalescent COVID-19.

CDR3 nucleotide sequence: TGTGCCAGCAGCCAGACAGGGGACTATGGCTACACCTTC. Translating it yields CASSQTGDYGYTF. The V and J genes are TRBV6-4 and TRBJ1-2; 8 nucleotides line up with TRBD1. V lost 6 bases and J lost 3; bases outside the gene matches: 3. Germline CDR1 is MRHNA and CDR2 is SNTAGT. The CDR3 totals 13 residues.

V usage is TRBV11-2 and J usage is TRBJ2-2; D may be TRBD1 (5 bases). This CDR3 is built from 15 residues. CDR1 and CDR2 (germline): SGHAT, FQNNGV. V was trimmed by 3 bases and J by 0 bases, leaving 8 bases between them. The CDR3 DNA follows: TGTGCCAGCAGCTTTGCAGGGACGAACACCGGGGAGCTGTTTTTT. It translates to CASSFAGTNTGELFF.

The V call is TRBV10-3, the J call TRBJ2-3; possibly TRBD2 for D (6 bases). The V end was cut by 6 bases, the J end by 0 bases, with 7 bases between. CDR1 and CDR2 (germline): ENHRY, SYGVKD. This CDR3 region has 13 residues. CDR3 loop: CAIRGTSTDTQYF. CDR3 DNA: TGTGCCATCAGAGGGACTAGCACAGATACGCAGTATTTT.

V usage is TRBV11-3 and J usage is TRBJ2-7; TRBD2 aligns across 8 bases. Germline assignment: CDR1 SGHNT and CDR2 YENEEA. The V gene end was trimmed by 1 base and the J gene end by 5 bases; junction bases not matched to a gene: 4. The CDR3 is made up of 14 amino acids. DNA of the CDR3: TGTGCCAGCAGCTTAGGAGCGGGAGTCGACGAGCAGTACTTC. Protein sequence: CASSLGAGVDEQYF.